The rows below give T cell receptor beta chains drawn from one sample of a study of lymphopenia after photon versus proton radiotherapy. Sequencing was performed with immunoSEQ multiplex PCR; in TCRdb, only in-frame clones are kept and a portion is missing. This sample has about 68,000 clones; approximately 91% occur once, and the top ten carry about 3%. The material was peripheral blood, obtained from a patient treated with photon-based radiotherapy. The receptors originated from a woman in her sixties or seventies with pancreatic cancer. The CDR3 runs from the conserved cysteine through the conserved F or W. The order of the fields is clone size, J gene, CDR3 length, D gene, V gene, CDR3 protein, CDR3 DNA. The D gene is left open where the match is weak. The size field is filled for only some rows; it gives once, few, many or a size class.

abundance: .
j_gene: TRBJ2-2
len: 18
d_gene: TRBD2
v_gene: TRBV5-6
CDR3aa: CASSAPWREGRIPGELFF
CDR3nt: TGTGCCAGCAGCGCGCCCTGGCGGGAGGGCCGTATCCCCGGGGAGCTGTTTTTT

abundance: .
j_gene: TRBJ2-1
len: 11
d_gene: .
v_gene: TRBV2
CDR3aa: CASRGFGEQFF
CDR3nt: TGTGCCAGCAGGGGGTTCGGAGAGCAGTTCTTC

abundance: .
j_gene: TRBJ2-7
len: 13
d_gene: .
v_gene: TRBV18
CDR3aa: CASSRTESYEQYF
CDR3nt: TGTGCCAGCTCCCGGACAGAGTCCTACGAGCAGTACTTC

abundance: .
j_gene: TRBJ1-4
len: 14
d_gene: .
v_gene: TRBV7-6
CDR3aa: CASSLRATNEKLFF
CDR3nt: TGTGCCAGCAGCTTACGAGCAACTAATGAAAAACTGTTTTTT

abundance: .
j_gene: TRBJ1-5
len: 14
d_gene: .
v_gene: TRBV7-8
CDR3aa: CASSLRGSAQPQHF
CDR3nt: TGTGCCAGCAGCTTACGGGGTAGCGCTCAGCCCCAGCATTTT

abundance: .
j_gene: TRBJ2-7
len: 15
d_gene: TRBD2
v_gene: TRBV5-1
CDR3aa: CASSLAGGPPYEQYF
CDR3nt: TGCGCCAGCAGCCTAGCGGGAGGGCCGCCGTACGAGCAGTACTTC

abundance: .
j_gene: TRBJ2-5
len: 16
d_gene: TRBD2
v_gene: TRBV2
CDR3aa: CASSVSGRAERETQYF
CDR3nt: TGTGCCAGCAGTGTAAGTGGGAGGGCCGAGAGAGAGACCCAGTACTTC

abundance: .
j_gene: TRBJ2-2
len: 16
d_gene: TRBD2
v_gene: TRBV9
CDR3aa: CASSVEVAGGFGELFF
CDR3nt: TGTGCCAGCAGCGTAGAAGTAGCGGGAGGTTTCGGGGAGCTGTTTTTT

abundance: .
j_gene: TRBJ2-1
len: 16
d_gene: TRBD1
v_gene: TRBV7-3
CDR3aa: CASSFRPGQGVHEQFF
CDR3nt: TGTGCCAGCAGCTTCAGACCGGGACAGGGTGTCCATGAGCAGTTCTTC

abundance: .
j_gene: TRBJ1-1
len: 14
d_gene: .
v_gene: TRBV9
CDR3aa: CASSVAGAPTEAFF
CDR3nt: TGTGCCAGCAGCGTAGCCGGGGCCCCCACTGAAGCTTTCTTT

abundance: .
j_gene: TRBJ1-2
len: 15
d_gene: .
v_gene: TRBV19
CDR3aa: CASSWSLEGYYGYTF
CDR3nt: TGTGCCAGTAGTTGGTCCCTGGAGGGGTACTATGGCTACACCTTC

abundance: .
j_gene: TRBJ1-2
len: 15
d_gene: .
v_gene: TRBV21-1
CDR3aa: CASSKEPSRDYGYTF
CDR3nt: TGTGCCAGCAGCAAAGAACCCTCGCGGGACTATGGCTACACCTTC

abundance: .
j_gene: TRBJ2-1
len: 13
d_gene: .
v_gene: TRBV18
CDR3aa: CASTRSSYNEQFF
CDR3nt: TGTGCCAGCACCAGGAGCTCCTACAATGAGCAGTTCTTC

abundance: .
j_gene: TRBJ2-3
len: 17
d_gene: TRBD2
v_gene: TRBV18
CDR3aa: CASSPLWLAGVADTQYF
CDR3nt: TGTGCCAGCTCACCATTATGGCTAGCGGGAGTAGCGGATACGCAGTATTTT

abundance: .
j_gene: TRBJ2-7
len: 13
d_gene: .
v_gene: TRBV7-2
CDR3aa: CASSFYTRREQYF
CDR3nt: TGTGCCAGCAGTTTTTACACTAGACGCGAGCAGTACTTC

abundance: .
j_gene: TRBJ2-1
len: 15
d_gene: TRBD1
v_gene: TRBV7-6
CDR3aa: CASSQRQGIHNEQFF
CDR3nt: TGTGCCAGCAGCCAGCGACAGGGTATTCACAATGAGCAGTTCTTC

abundance: .
j_gene: TRBJ2-1
len: 16
d_gene: TRBD2
v_gene: TRBV10-2
CDR3aa: CASTMIAGFSYNEQFF
CDR3nt: TGCGCCAGCACCATGATAGCGGGGTTCTCCTACAATGAGCAGTTCTTC

abundance: .
j_gene: TRBJ2-1
len: 13
d_gene: .
v_gene: TRBV5-4
CDR3aa: CASSPSGNGEQFF
CDR3nt: TGTGCCAGCAGCCCAAGCGGCAACGGGGAGCAGTTCTTC

abundance: .
j_gene: TRBJ2-2
len: 15
d_gene: TRBD1
v_gene: TRBV18
CDR3aa: CASSQTGYRTGELFF
CDR3nt: TGTGCCAGCTCACAGACAGGGTACCGCACCGGGGAGCTGTTTTTT

abundance: .
j_gene: TRBJ1-2
len: 14
d_gene: .
v_gene: TRBV5-5
CDR3aa: CASTEGRANYGYTF
CDR3nt: TGTGCCAGCACCGAGGGACGGGCTAACTATGGCTACACCTTC

abundance: .
j_gene: TRBJ2-7
len: 14
d_gene: .
v_gene: TRBV4-2
CDR3aa: CASSQDLGSYEQYF
CDR3nt: TGTGCCAGCAGCCAAGATCTAGGTTCCTACGAGCAGTACTTC

abundance: .
j_gene: TRBJ1-5
len: 14
d_gene: .
v_gene: TRBV12-5
CDR3aa: CASGLVASNQPQHF
CDR3nt: TGTGCTAGTGGTTTGGTAGCTAGCAATCAGCCCCAGCATTTT

abundance: .
j_gene: TRBJ2-1
len: 14
d_gene: TRBD2
v_gene: TRBV28
CDR3aa: CASSRTRSGFEQFF
CDR3nt: TGTGCCAGCAGCCGGACTAGGTCCGGGTTTGAGCAGTTCTTC

abundance: .
j_gene: TRBJ2-7
len: 11
d_gene: .
v_gene: TRBV5-6
CDR3aa: CASSYSYEQYF
CDR3nt: TGTGCCAGCAGCTATTCCTACGAGCAGTACTTC

abundance: .
j_gene: TRBJ2-2
len: 16
d_gene: .
v_gene: TRBV11-1
CDR3aa: CASSPWRGTNTGELFF
CDR3nt: TGTGCCAGCAGCCCCTGGCGCGGGACGAACACCGGGGAGCTGTTTTTT

abundance: .
j_gene: TRBJ1-5
len: 16
d_gene: .
v_gene: TRBV29-1
CDR3aa: CSVIVRNRKGNQPQHF
CDR3nt: TGCAGCGTTATTGTCAGAAATCGAAAGGGCAATCAGCCCCAGCATTTT

abundance: .
j_gene: TRBJ2-7
len: 19
d_gene: TRBD2
v_gene: TRBV11-3
CDR3aa: CASSFPGLAGGPPSYEQYF
CDR3nt: TGTGCCAGCAGCTTCCCGGGACTAGCGGGAGGGCCCCCCTCCTACGAGCAGTACTTC

abundance: .
j_gene: TRBJ2-7
len: 15
d_gene: .
v_gene: TRBV4-2
CDR3aa: CASSQHGAMLNEQYF
CDR3nt: TGTGCCAGCAGCCAACACGGGGCAATGTTGAACGAGCAGTACTTC

abundance: once
j_gene: TRBJ2-7
len: 16
d_gene: TRBD1
v_gene: TRBV15
CDR3aa: CATSSPTGGGIYEQYF
CDR3nt: TGTGCCACCAGCAGTCCGACAGGGGGCGGTATCTACGAGCAGTACTTC

abundance: .
j_gene: TRBJ2-5
len: 13
d_gene: .
v_gene: TRBV29-1
CDR3aa: CSVDLVDPETQYF
CDR3nt: TGCAGCGTTGATCTGGTGGATCCAGAGACCCAGTACTTC

abundance: .
j_gene: TRBJ2-5
len: 15
d_gene: TRBD2
v_gene: TRBV6-1
CDR3aa: CASPPVASGAGTQYF
CDR3nt: TGTGCCAGCCCCCCCGTCGCTAGCGGGGCCGGGACCCAGTACTTC

abundance: .
j_gene: TRBJ2-2
len: 16
d_gene: .
v_gene: TRBV4-3
CDR3aa: CASSQGAGALTGELFF
CDR3nt: TGCGCCAGCAGCCAAGGGGCAGGTGCTCTCACCGGGGAGCTGTTTTTT

abundance: .
j_gene: TRBJ1-2
len: 15
d_gene: .
v_gene: TRBV14
CDR3aa: CASSPKLGFDYGYTF
CDR3nt: TGTGCCAGCAGCCCGAAACTGGGTTTCGACTATGGCTACACCTTC

abundance: .
j_gene: TRBJ1-2
len: 16
d_gene: TRBD1
v_gene: TRBV7-3
CDR3aa: CASSSSVGRGLGGYTF
CDR3nt: TGTGCCAGCAGCTCTTCCGTTGGAAGGGGGCTTGGGGGCTACACCTTC

abundance: .
j_gene: TRBJ2-7
len: 13
d_gene: .
v_gene: TRBV27
CDR3aa: CASSTTAQYEQYF
CDR3nt: TGTGCCAGCAGTACCACGGCTCAATACGAGCAGTACTTC

abundance: .
j_gene: TRBJ1-2
len: 17
d_gene: TRBD1
v_gene: TRBV7-9
CDR3aa: CASSLEDGTGVNYGYTF
CDR3nt: TGTGCCAGCAGCTTAGAGGACGGGACAGGGGTTAACTATGGCTACACCTTC

abundance: .
j_gene: TRBJ2-5
len: 14
d_gene: .
v_gene: TRBV10-3
CDR3aa: CAISESAGGETQYF
CDR3nt: TGTGCCATCAGTGAGTCTGCAGGCGGGGAGACCCAGTACTTC

abundance: .
j_gene: TRBJ2-3
len: 13
d_gene: .
v_gene: TRBV14
CDR3aa: CASSIWGTDTQYF
CDR3nt: TGTGCCAGCAGCATTTGGGGCACAGATACGCAGTATTTT

abundance: .
j_gene: TRBJ2-5
len: 12
d_gene: .
v_gene: TRBV29-1
CDR3aa: CSVEEGIETQYF
CDR3nt: TGCAGCGTTGAAGAGGGGATAGAGACCCAGTACTTC

abundance: .
j_gene: TRBJ2-7
len: 14
d_gene: TRBD2
v_gene: TRBV9
CDR3aa: CASSAGLASGEQYF
CDR3nt: TGTGCCAGCAGCGCCGGACTAGCTTCCGGCGAGCAGTACTTC

abundance: .
j_gene: TRBJ2-5
len: 17
d_gene: TRBD2
v_gene: TRBV13
CDR3aa: CASSLGLAGPPQETQYF
CDR3nt: TGTGCCAGCAGCTTAGGTTTAGCGGGACCCCCACAAGAGACCCAGTACTTC

abundance: .
j_gene: TRBJ2-1
len: 14
d_gene: TRBD2
v_gene: TRBV29-1
CDR3aa: CSVVWGTSLNEQFF
CDR3nt: TGCAGCGTTGTTTGGGGGACTAGCTTGAATGAGCAGTTCTTC

abundance: .
j_gene: TRBJ1-2
len: 13
d_gene: .
v_gene: TRBV6-1
CDR3aa: CASSVGVNYGYTF
CDR3nt: TGTGCCAGCAGTGTCGGGGTTAACTATGGCTACACCTTC

abundance: .
j_gene: TRBJ2-3
len: 15
d_gene: .
v_gene: TRBV6-5
CDR3aa: CASSYSQASTDTQYF
CDR3nt: TGTGCCAGCAGTTACTCGCAAGCTAGCACAGATACGCAGTATTTT